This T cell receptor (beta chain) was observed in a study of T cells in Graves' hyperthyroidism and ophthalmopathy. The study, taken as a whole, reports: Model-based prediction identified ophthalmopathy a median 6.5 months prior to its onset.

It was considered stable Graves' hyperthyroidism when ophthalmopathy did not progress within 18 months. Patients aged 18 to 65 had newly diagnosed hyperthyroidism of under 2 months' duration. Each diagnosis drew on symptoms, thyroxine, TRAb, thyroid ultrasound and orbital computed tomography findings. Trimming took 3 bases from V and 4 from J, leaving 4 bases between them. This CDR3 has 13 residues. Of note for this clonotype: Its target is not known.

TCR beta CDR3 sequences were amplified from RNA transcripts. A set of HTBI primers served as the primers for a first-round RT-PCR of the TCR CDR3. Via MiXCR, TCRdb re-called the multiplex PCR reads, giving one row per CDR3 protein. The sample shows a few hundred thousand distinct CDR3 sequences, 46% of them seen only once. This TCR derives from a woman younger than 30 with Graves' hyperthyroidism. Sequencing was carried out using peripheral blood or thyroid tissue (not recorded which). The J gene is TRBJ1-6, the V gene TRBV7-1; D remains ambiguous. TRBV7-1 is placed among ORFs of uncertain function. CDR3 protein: CASSSQYNSPLHF. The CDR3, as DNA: TGTGCCAGCAGCTCTCAGTATAATTCACCCCTCCACTTT.